This T cell receptor (beta chain) was profiled in a study of cytomegalovirus exposure and HLA in healthy donors. Study observations and caveats: Later on, an analysis showed TCR association rates differing by HLA locus, with DRB1 the most and HLA-C the fewest.

This clone occurred a few times. Its antigen is undetermined. Per germline, CDR1 GTSNPN and CDR2 SVGIG (reference sequence). Trimming shortened V by 5 bases and J by 7 bases, and 21 bases separated the two germline ends. The CDR3 loop spans 14 amino acids. Amplification used 60 Vbeta primers and 13 Jbeta primers. Generated by immunoSEQ multiplex PCR, the TCRdb table keeps only in-frame clones and is missing some. The data show some 160,000 clones, with roughly 9.4% seen just once and less than 2% held by the top ten. This TCR was recovered from a male donor in good health and CMV-seronegative. Sequenced: PBMCs. The rearrangement joins TRBV30 to TRBJ2-7; maybe TRBD2 (5 bases). CDR3 in amino acids: CAWGHKLGAREQYF. The CDR3 DNA reads TGTGCCTGGGGTCATAAGCTGGGAGCGAGGGAGCAGTACTTC.